This T cell receptor beta chain comes out of a study of cytomegalovirus exposure and HLA in healthy donors. Overall study findings and caveats: A previous analysis found most TCR beta V segments productive roughly 87% or roughly 30% of the time. Altogether, 150 to 200 TCR beta chains were recorded as cytomegalovirus-associated.

PCR employed 60 Vbeta and 13 Jbeta primers. The method was immunoSEQ multiplex PCR; TCRdb's version includes in-frame clones alone and lacks a portion of them. Altogether 90,000 to 100,000 clones are present, around 70% being singletons, with the ten largest covering roughly 1.2%. Comments on this clone: The antigen remains unidentified.

The germline V and J ends were trimmed by 4 bases and 2 bases, with 11 bases remaining between them. The CDR3 runs to 14 residues. CDR1 and CDR2 from the germline V gene are MNHEY and SVGAGI. The material sequenced was PBMCs. The source of this sequence is a female donor in good health and CMV-seronegative. The chain carries TRBV6-5 and TRBJ1-2; TRBD1 might be the D (6 bases). The CDR3 reads CASSSTGSNYGYTF. The DNA for the CDR3 is TGTGCCAGCAGTTCCACAGGGTCCAACTATGGCTACACCTTC.